One and the same sample provided the 10 T cell receptor beta chains below, sequenced in a study of cytomegalovirus exposure and HLA in healthy donors. In the PCR, 60 Vbeta and 13 Jbeta primers were used. Produced via immunoSEQ multiplex PCR; TCRdb's table is partial and in-frame only. This sample's table has some 140,000 clones. The sequenced sample consisted of PBMCs. All receptors derive from a woman in her thirties or forties in good health and CMV-seronegative.

This chain connects TRBV18 to TRBJ1-1; the match to TRBD1 covers 7 bases. The germline gives CDR1 KGHSH, CDR2 LQKENI. Trimming cost V 3 bases and J 5 bases; bases outside gene matches: 6. The CDR3 contains 14 residues. CDR3 DNA sequence: TGTGCCAGCTCACCGACCGGGACAGTAACTGAAGCTTTCTTT. This codes for CASSPTGTVTEAFF.

CDR3 in DNA: TGTGCCAGCAGCTTGGCCCCGCACTCCAAGAACACCGGGGAGCTGTTTTTT. It translates to CASSLAPHSKNTGELFF. The V and J genes are TRBV5-4 and TRBJ2-2; D gene unclear. Germline V gene lookup returns CDR1 SGHNT and CDR2 YYREEE (reference sequence). This CDR3 region has 17 residues. V was shortened by 0 bases and J by 1 base, with 13 bases between the two germline ends.

CDR3: CASSYKASFETQYF. The CDR3 DNA sequence: TGTGCCAGCAGTTACAAGGCTAGCTTTGAGACCCAGTACTTC. The chain has TRBV6-5 and TRBJ2-5, with D maybe TRBD2 (5 bases). The V end lost 2 bases, the J end lost 5 bases, and 12 bases lay between the germline ends. The CDR3 covers 14 residues. Germline V CDR1 and CDR2: MNHEY, SVGAGI.

The chain couples TRBV4-1 to TRBJ1-1; 9 positions match TRBD1. Trimming at V came to 6 bases and at J to 9 bases, leaving 14 bases not matched to a gene. The CDR3 has 15 residues. Germline loops: CDR1 MGHRA, CDR2 YSYEKL. CDR3 DNA sequence: TGCGCCAGCAGTTACCCCCGGACAGGGGCTACTAAAGCTTTCTTT. Its protein is CASSYPRTGATKAFF.

The chain links TRBV6-6 to TRBJ2-5; tentatively, D is TRBD2 (6 bases). The V gene's germline CDR1 is MNHNY and CDR2 SVGAGI (reference sequence). Trimming pared 5 bases from V and 4 bases from J, leaving 8 bases between. The CDR3 spans 12 residues. In DNA, the CDR3 is TGTGCCAGCAGTCTAGCGAGAGAGACCCAGTACTTC. This gives the protein CASSLARETQYF.

The V call is TRBV19, the J call TRBJ2-7, with 9 nucleotides matching TRBD1. The ends lost 6 bases at V and 3 bases at J; junction bases unmatched: 6. Germline V lookup: CDR1 LNHDA, CDR2 SQIVND (reference sequence). The CDR3 runs to 14 residues. The CDR3 sequence is CASRATGQGYEQYF. CDR3 DNA: TGTGCCAGTAGGGCAACGGGACAGGGCTACGAGCAGTACTTC.

This chain uses TRBV4-3 with TRBJ1-1, with D perhaps TRBD1 (6 bases). V was shortened by 1 base and J by 4 bases, with 19 bases between the two germline ends. CDR3 length: 17 amino acids. Germline V CDR1 and CDR2: LGHNA, YSLEER. This CDR3 reads CASSQATGSSGSTEAFF. CDR3 coding DNA: TGCGCCAGCAGCCAAGCGACAGGCTCGAGTGGGAGCACTGAAGCTTTCTTT.

Comment on this clone: One junction end does not reproduce the germline sequence, and a read error may be involved. The chain has TRBV6-6 and TRBJ1-2, with TRBD1 identical over 10 bases. The germline V gene encodes CDR1 MNHNY and CDR2 SVGAGI (reference sequence). The CDR3 runs 16 residues. The CDR3 sequence: CASSYSTWDRGSGYTF. The CDR3 coding sequence is TGTGCCAGCAGCTACTCCACTTGGGACAGGGGTTCTGGCTACACCTTC.

The chain joins TRBV25-1 to TRBJ2-2; 12 bases are shared with TRBD1. The CDR3 totals 16 residues. Losses at the gene ends were 6 bases for V and 4 bases for J; bases not matched to a gene: 6. The germline V gene encodes CDR1 MGHDK and CDR2 SYGVNS. The CDR3 loop reads CASRVGDRGLTGELFF. CDR3 DNA sequence: TGTGCCAGCAGGGTAGGGGACAGGGGGCTCACCGGGGAGCTGTTTTTT.

The chain has TRBV18 and TRBJ1-1; perhaps TRBD1 as D (6 bases). The CDR3 has 14 residues. V was trimmed by 3 bases and J by 5 bases, leaving 13 bases between them. The germline V gene encodes CDR1 KGHSH and CDR2 LQKENI. CDR3: CASSPVTGRTEAFF. DNA for the CDR3: TGTGCCAGCTCACCCGTGACAGGAAGGACTGAAGCTTTCTTT.